Below are 29 T cell receptor beta chains sequenced from a single sample in a study of T cell responses to AZD1222 COVID-19 vaccine. This table comes from immunoSEQ multiplex PCR, and its TCRdb copy is limited to in-frame clones, with some not included. Of 130,000 to 150,000 clones in the sample, 90% to 95% were seen once. The sequenced sample was peripheral blood, obtained on day 0 of AZD1222 vaccination. The source of these receptors is an adult in good health.

This CDR3 is CASSELPGPSPYEQYF. CDR3 coding DNA: TGTGCCAGCAGTGAACTTCCAGGCCCGTCACCCTACGAGCAGTACTTC. The chain recombines TRBV2 with TRBJ2-7; no clear D gene. CDR3 length: 16 amino acids. V was shortened by 2 bases and J by 2 bases, with 16 bases between the two germline ends. Germline V lookup: CDR1 SNHLY, CDR2 FYNNEI.

The chain uses TRBV28 and TRBJ2-7; D may be TRBD2 (5 bases). The germline CDR1 and CDR2 sequences are MDHEN and SYDVKM. The CDR3 is made up of 16 amino acids. V was pared by 6 bases and J by 0 bases, with 18 bases between. The CDR3 bases are TGTGCCAGCAGCGTTGGCCCCGGGGTGTACTCCTACGAGCAGTACTTC. It codes for CASSVGPGVYSYEQYF. Full variable domain (outside the CDR3, taken from reference TRBV28 and TRBJ2-7): DVKVTQSSRYLVKRTGEKVFLECVQDMDHENMFWYRQDPGLGLRLIYFSYDVKMKEKGDIPEGYSVSREKKERFSLILESASTNQTSMYLCASSVGPGVYSYEQYFGPGTRLTVT.

The V gene is TRBV7-9, the J gene TRBJ2-3, with D possibly TRBD2 on 6 matching bases. From germline, CDR1 is SEHNR and CDR2 FQNEAQ (reference sequence). V was trimmed by 5 bases and J by 4 bases, leaving 25 bases between them. The CDR3 has 18 residues. Here the CDR3 reads CASSPIRLEGGAPDTQYF. The CDR3 DNA follows: TGTGCCAGCAGCCCTATTCGGTTGGAAGGCGGGGCCCCAGATACGCAGTATTTT.

This clone occurred a few times. The chain has TRBV6-5 and TRBJ2-5; D tentatively reads TRBD1 or TRBD2 (6 bases each). There are 14 residues in the CDR3. V gave up 8 bases and J gave up 5 bases, with 18 bases separating them. Germline-derived CDR1 and CDR2 are MNHEY and SVGAGI. The CDR3 is CASRDKGGVETQYF. CDR3 nucleotides: TGTGCCAGCCGGGACAAGGGCGGGGTTGAGACCCAGTACTTC.

This chain joins TRBV18 and TRBJ2-7; 9 bases agree with TRBD1. Germline CDR1 and CDR2: KGHSH and LQKENI. The CDR3 totals 15 residues. Trimming cost V 6 bases and J 1 base; bases outside gene matches: 7. The CDR3 bases are TGTGCCAGCTCCGAGGGACAGGGACCTTCCTACGAGCAGTACTTC. Its protein is CASSEGQGPSYEQYF.

V usage is TRBV3-1 (or the pseudogene TRBV3-2) and J usage is TRBJ2-3; D remains ambiguous. CDR1 is LGHDT, CDR2 YNNKEL, per germline (reference sequence). Trimming removed 1 base from V and 0 bases from J, with 8 bases in between. This CDR3 is 15 amino acids long. CDR3 amino acids: CASSQGWDSTDTQYF. In DNA, the CDR3 is TGTGCCAGCAGCCAAGGGTGGGATAGCACAGATACGCAGTATTTT.

The J gene is TRBJ2-1, the V gene TRBV3-1 (or the pseudogene TRBV3-2); 12 bases are shared with TRBD2. Trimming cost V 4 bases and J 10 bases; bases outside gene matches: 11. Germline CDR1 LGHDT, CDR2 YNNKEL (reference sequence). The CDR3 runs 16 residues. DNA for the CDR3: TGTGCCAGCAGCCCGGGGACTAGCGGGCGCAACGAGGAGCAGTTCTTC. It is translated as CASSPGTSGRNEEQFF.

CDR3 nucleotides: TGTGCCAGCTCACCAATCCGGGAGACCCAGTACTTC. Translation: CASSPIRETQYF. The V call is TRBV18, the J call TRBJ2-5; D gene uncertain. CDR1 is KGHSH, CDR2 LQKENI, per germline. Trimming left V 2 bases short and J 5 bases short, with 6 bases between. The CDR3 covers 12 residues.

The genes are TRBV7-8 and TRBJ1-2; no firm D call. This CDR3 spans 12 amino acids. The V gene lost 3 bases and the J gene lost 4 bases, with 6 bases spanning the gap. Germline V gives CDR1 SGHVS, CDR2 FQNEAQ. The CDR3 DNA follows: TGTGCCAGCAGCTTTAGCGGCTATGGCTACACCTTC. Amino acids: CASSFSGYGYTF.

The rearrangement uses TRBV3-1 (or the pseudogene TRBV3-2) and TRBJ2-3; 9 bases match TRBD2. CDR1 LGHDT and CDR2 YNNKEL come from the germline V gene (reference sequence). Losses at the gene ends were 5 bases for V and 4 bases for J; bases not matched to a gene: 4. The CDR3 consists of 14 residues. CDR3 nucleotides: TGTGCCAGCAGCTTGCGGGGGGGCCCAGATACGCAGTATTTT. Translating gives CASSLRGGPDTQYF.

The V call is TRBV4-2, the J call TRBJ1-1, with a possible D match to TRBD1 (5 bases). Germline CDR1 is LGHNA and CDR2 is YNFKEQ. Trimming pared 5 bases from V and 4 bases from J, leaving 14 bases between. The CDR3 length is 14 residues. In DNA, the CDR3 is TGTGCCAGCAGCATACCAACAGGAAGCACTGAAGCTTTCTTT. Encoded protein: CASSIPTGSTEAFF.

The rearrangement links TRBV29-1 to TRBJ2-2; D is uncertain. The CDR3 length is 10 residues. Looked up from germline, CDR1 is SQVTM and CDR2 is ANQGSEA. The ends were cut back, 4 bases at V and 6 bases at J, with 3 bases in the middle. CDR3 bases: TGCAGCGTTGTCGCCGGGGAGCTGTTTTTT. It specifies CSVVAGELFF.

This clone has a handful of counts. This chain links TRBV5-1 with TRBJ2-7; perhaps TRBD2 as D (5 bases). The CDR3 sequence is 13 residues long. Trimming cost V 4 bases and J 5 bases, with 13 bases left between them. Germline V gene sequence: CDR1 SGHRS, CDR2 YFSETQ. CDR3 DNA: TGCGCCAGCAGCGGTCAGGACGGGGACGAGCAGTACTTC. Its translation is CASSGQDGDEQYF.

The rearrangement joins TRBV7-2 to TRBJ2-7; 7 nucleotides align to TRBD1. Germline V gene lookup returns CDR1 SGHTA and CDR2 FQGNSA. The CDR3 is made up of 15 amino acids. V was pared by 2 bases and J by 1 base, with 5 bases of the junction left unmatched. CDR3: CASSLRGQRSYEQYF. The CDR3 DNA reads as TGTGCCAGCAGCTTACGGGGACAGAGATCCTACGAGCAGTACTTC.

The V and J genes are TRBV7-9 and TRBJ1-1, with D possibly TRBD1 on 6 matching bases. The CDR3 sequence is 15 residues long. CDR1 and CDR2 from the germline V gene are SEHNR and FQNEAQ (reference sequence). The V end was cut by 5 bases, the J end by 5 bases, with 18 bases between. The CDR3 nucleotides read TGTGCCAGCAGCGAAGTCGGGGGGCTCCGAACTGAAGCTTTCTTT. This sequence encodes CASSEVGGLRTEAFF. The complete variable domain, with remaining parts taken from reference TRBV7-9 and TRBJ1-1, reads DTGVSQNPRHKITKRGQNVTFRCDPISEHNRLYWYRQTLGQGPEFLTYFQNEAQLEKSRLLSDRFSAERPKGSFSTLEIQRTEQGDSAMYLCASSEVGGLRTEAFFGQGTRLTVV.

This chain links TRBV10-3 with TRBJ2-7; D is possibly TRBD1 (5 bases). CDR1 ENHRY and CDR2 SYGVKD come from the germline V gene. Between the trimmed V and J ends, which lost 4 bases and 6 bases, there was a span of 13 bases. The CDR3 loop spans 13 amino acids. The DNA for the CDR3 is TGTGCCATCAGTGGGACACAATGGGGCGAGCAGTACTTC. It is translated as CAISGTQWGEQYF.

This clone was observed a single time. The chain uses TRBV29-1 and TRBJ1-2; D perhaps matches TRBD1 (6 bases). The CDR3 has 13 residues. Germline loops: CDR1 SQVTM, CDR2 ANQGSEA. V was trimmed by 5 bases and J by 4 bases, leaving 14 bases between them. The CDR3 bases are TGCAGCGTTTACACAGGGAGCCCCTATGGCTACACCTTC. Protein sequence: CSVYTGSPYGYTF.

The sample holds one count of this clone. V and J are TRBV5-4 and TRBJ2-1, with 9 bases fitting TRBD2. The junction had 12 bases not matched to a gene; V was cut back by 6 bases and J by 8 bases. CDR3 length: 15 amino acids. CDR1 and CDR2 from the germline V gene are SGHNT and YYREEE (reference sequence). The CDR3: CASTPGLRGGHEQFF. CDR3 in DNA: TGTGCCAGCACGCCGGGCTTGCGGGGGGGCCATGAGCAGTTCTTC.

Comments on this clone: At one of its ends the junction is not consistent with the germline gene, which may arise from a read error. The chain is built from TRBV5-1 and TRBJ2-7; 10 positions match TRBD1. The CDR3 length is 12 residues. Germline V lookup: CDR1 SGHRS, CDR2 YFSETQ. DNA for the CDR3: TGCGCCAGCAGCTTGGATCGGGGGACAGGGGACTTC. It is translated as CASSLDRGTGDF.

The rearrangement links TRBV30 to TRBJ1-5, with D tentatively TRBD1 (5 bases). The CDR3 length is 16 residues. Trimming left V 0 bases short and J 5 bases short, with 17 bases between. CDR1 is GTSNPN and CDR2 is SVGIG in the germline V gene (reference sequence). CDR3 sequence reads: CAWSVKTAGLYQPQHF. DNA of the CDR3: TGTGCCTGGAGTGTAAAAACCGCAGGGCTTTATCAGCCCCAGCATTTT.

The chain links TRBV21-1 to TRBJ1-3; the DNA was not used to check the table's D call, TRBD1. TRBV21-1 is a pseudogene segment. The CDR3 has 15 amino acids. The CDR3 here is CASSRPDRVGNTIYF. CDR3 nucleotide sequence: TGTGCCAGCAGCCGTCCGGACAGGGTTGGAAACACCATATATTTT.

The sample holds one count of this clone. V is TRBV3-1 (or the pseudogene TRBV3-2) and J is TRBJ1-2; tentatively, D is TRBD1 (6 bases). This CDR3 comprises 14 residues. Between the trimmed V and J ends, which lost 1 base and 8 bases, there was a span of 14 bases. From germline, CDR1 is LGHDT and CDR2 YNNKEL (reference sequence). CDR3 nucleotide sequence: TGTGCCAGCAGCCAAGGTCGGGGGGCGAAAGGCTACACCTTC. Translated, it gives CASSQGRGAKGYTF.

The rearrangement uses TRBV6-5 and TRBJ2-2; D not resolved. The CDR3 has 15 residues. Per germline, CDR1 MNHEY and CDR2 SVGAGI. V dropped 2 bases and J dropped 0 bases, with 7 bases sitting between them. The CDR3 sequence is CASSYGDANTGELFF. For the CDR3, the DNA is TGTGCCAGCAGTTACGGGGATGCGAACACCGGGGAGCTGTTTTTT.

The chain has TRBV7-2 and TRBJ2-3, with a tentative D call TRBD1 (6 bases). Trimming stripped 5 bases from V and 5 bases from J, with 17 bases between. There are 15 residues in the CDR3. Germline CDR1 reads SGHTA; CDR2 reads FQGNSA. CDR3 residues: CASSVLAGAGDTQYF. The CDR3 DNA reads TGTGCCAGCAGCGTGTTGGCAGGGGCGGGAGATACGCAGTATTTT.

The V call is TRBV5-1, the J call TRBJ1-2, with TRBD1 identical over 9 bases. V lost 3 bases, J lost 6 bases, and 3 bases stayed unmatched. The CDR3 runs 13 residues. Per the germline V gene, CDR1 is SGHRS and CDR2 is YFSETQ. The CDR3 bases are TGCGCCAGCAGCTACGGACAGGGGAATGGCTACACCTTC. It codes for CASSYGQGNGYTF.

This clone came up once. V and J are TRBV3-1 (or the pseudogene TRBV3-2) and TRBJ2-7, with 8 bases identical to TRBD1. J gave up 1 base and V 0 bases, and 11 bases lay outside the gene matches. CDR1 LGHDT and CDR2 YNNKEL come from the germline V gene (reference sequence). The CDR3 sequence is 18 residues long. The chain's CDR3 is CASSQETPRWDRSYEQYF. CDR3 DNA: TGTGCCAGCAGCCAAGAGACACCCCGGTGGGACAGGTCCTACGAGCAGTACTTC.

V and J are TRBV5-5 and TRBJ2-2, with 12 bases matching TRBD1. CDR3 size: 16 residues. After removal of 4 bases from V and 2 bases from J, the junction contained 3 bases not matched to a gene. Germline values: CDR1 SGHKS, CDR2 YYEKEE (reference sequence). The CDR3 nucleotides are TGTGCCAGCAGCGGGGGACAGGGGGCCAACACCGGGGAGCTGTTTTTT. As protein: CASSGGQGANTGELFF.

The V gene is TRBV6-6, the J gene TRBJ2-6; 10 bases fit TRBD1. This CDR3 region has 18 residues. J lost 3 bases, V lost 5 bases, and 10 bases had no gene match. Germline V gene lookup returns CDR1 MNHNY and CDR2 SVGAGI (reference sequence). CDR3 protein: CASSQSTGGAGGANVLTF. CDR3 in DNA: TGTGCCAGCAGTCAATCGACAGGGGGCGCTGGTGGGGCCAACGTCCTGACTTTC.

The chain combines TRBV6-5 with TRBJ1-1, with 8 nucleotides matching TRBD1. The germline gives CDR1 MNHEY, CDR2 SVGAGI. With V trimmed by 6 bases and J by 10 bases, 4 bases remained unmatched. The CDR3 extends over 11 amino acids. The CDR3 coding sequence is TGTGCCAGCAGCCCGGACAGGGCAGCTTTCTTT. It codes for CASSPDRAAFF.